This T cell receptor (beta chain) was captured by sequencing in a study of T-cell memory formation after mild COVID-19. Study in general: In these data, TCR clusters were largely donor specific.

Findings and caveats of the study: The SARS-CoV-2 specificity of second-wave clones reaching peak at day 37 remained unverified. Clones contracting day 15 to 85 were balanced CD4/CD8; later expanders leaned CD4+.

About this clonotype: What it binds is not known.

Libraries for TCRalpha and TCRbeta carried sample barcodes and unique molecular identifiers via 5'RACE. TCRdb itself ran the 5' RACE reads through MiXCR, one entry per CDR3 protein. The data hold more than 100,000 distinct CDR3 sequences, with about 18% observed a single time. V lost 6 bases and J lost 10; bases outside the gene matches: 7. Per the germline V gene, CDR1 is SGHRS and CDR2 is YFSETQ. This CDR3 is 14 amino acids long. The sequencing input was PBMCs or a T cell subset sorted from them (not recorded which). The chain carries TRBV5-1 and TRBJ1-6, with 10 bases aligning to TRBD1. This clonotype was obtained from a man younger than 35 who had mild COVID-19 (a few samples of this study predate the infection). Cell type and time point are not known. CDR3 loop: CASNSGTGESPLHF. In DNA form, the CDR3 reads TGCGCCAGCAATTCAGGGACAGGGGAGTCACCCCTCCACTTT.